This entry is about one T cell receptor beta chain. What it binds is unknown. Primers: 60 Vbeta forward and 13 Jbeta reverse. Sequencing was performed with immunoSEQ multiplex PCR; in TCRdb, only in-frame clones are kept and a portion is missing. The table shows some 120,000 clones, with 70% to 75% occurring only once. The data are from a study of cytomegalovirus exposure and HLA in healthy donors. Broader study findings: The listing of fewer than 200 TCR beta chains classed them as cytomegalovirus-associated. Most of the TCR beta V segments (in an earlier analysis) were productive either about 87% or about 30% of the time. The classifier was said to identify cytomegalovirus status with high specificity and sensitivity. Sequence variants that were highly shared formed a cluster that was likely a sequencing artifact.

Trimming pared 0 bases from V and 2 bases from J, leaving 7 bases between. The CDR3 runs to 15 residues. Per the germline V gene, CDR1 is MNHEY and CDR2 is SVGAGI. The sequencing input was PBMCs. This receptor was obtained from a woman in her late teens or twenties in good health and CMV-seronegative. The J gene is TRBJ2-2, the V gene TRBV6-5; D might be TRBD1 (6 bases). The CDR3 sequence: CASSYSGGNTGELFF. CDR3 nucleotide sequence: TGTGCCAGCAGTTACTCAGGGGGTAACACCGGGGAGCTGTTTTTT.